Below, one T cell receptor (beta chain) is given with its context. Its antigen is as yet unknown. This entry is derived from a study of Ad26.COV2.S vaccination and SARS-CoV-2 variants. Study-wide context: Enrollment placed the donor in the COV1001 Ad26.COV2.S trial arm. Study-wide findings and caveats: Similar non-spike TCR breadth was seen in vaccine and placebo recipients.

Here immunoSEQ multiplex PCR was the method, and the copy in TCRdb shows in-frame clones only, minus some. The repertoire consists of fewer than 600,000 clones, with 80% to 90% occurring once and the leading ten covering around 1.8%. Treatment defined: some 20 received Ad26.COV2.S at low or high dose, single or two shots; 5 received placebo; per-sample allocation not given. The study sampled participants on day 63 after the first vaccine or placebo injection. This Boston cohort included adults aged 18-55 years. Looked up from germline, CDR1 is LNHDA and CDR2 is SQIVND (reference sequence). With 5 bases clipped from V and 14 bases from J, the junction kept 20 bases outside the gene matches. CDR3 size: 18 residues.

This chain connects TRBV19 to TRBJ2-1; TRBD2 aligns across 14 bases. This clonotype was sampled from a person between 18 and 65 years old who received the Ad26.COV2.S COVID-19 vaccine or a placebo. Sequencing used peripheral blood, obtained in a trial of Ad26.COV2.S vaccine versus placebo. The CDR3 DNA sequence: TGTGCCAGTAGTTCGCACCCTCTTCCGACTAGCGGGAGGGCCTCAAAGTTCTTC. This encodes CASSSHPLPTSGRASKFF.